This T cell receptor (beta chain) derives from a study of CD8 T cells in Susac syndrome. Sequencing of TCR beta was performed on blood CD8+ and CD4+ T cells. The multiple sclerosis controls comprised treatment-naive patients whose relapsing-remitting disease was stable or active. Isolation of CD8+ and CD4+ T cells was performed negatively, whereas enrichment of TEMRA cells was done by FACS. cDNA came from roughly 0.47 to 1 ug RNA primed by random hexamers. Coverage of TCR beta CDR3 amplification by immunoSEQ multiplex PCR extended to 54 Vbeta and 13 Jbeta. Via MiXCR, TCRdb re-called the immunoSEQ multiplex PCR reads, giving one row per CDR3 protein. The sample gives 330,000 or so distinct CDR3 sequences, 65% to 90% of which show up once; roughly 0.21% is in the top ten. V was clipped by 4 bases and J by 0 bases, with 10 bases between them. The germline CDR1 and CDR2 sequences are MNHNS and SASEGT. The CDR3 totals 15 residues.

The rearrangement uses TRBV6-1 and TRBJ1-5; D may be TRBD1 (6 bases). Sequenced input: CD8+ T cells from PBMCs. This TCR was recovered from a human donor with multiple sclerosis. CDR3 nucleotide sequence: TGTGCCAGCAGTGTTGGGGGGCCTAGCAATCAGCCCCAGCATTTT. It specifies CASSVGGPSNQPQHF.